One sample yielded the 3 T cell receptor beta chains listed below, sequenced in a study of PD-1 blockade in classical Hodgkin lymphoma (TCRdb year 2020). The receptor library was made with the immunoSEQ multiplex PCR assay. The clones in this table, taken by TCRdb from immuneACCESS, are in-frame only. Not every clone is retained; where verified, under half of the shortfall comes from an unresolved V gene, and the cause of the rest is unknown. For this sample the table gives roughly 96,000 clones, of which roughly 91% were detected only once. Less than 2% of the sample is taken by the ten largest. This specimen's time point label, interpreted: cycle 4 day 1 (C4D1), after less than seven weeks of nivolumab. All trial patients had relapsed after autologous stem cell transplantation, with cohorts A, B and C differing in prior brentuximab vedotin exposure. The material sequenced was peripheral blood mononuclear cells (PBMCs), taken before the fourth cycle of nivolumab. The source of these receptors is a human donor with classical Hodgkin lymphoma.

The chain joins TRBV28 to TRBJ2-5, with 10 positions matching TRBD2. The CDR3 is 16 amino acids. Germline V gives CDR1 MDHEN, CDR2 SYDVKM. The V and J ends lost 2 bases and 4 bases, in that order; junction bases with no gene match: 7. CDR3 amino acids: CASSLRLAGVGETQYF. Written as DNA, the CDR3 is TGTGCCAGCAGTTTACGTCTAGCGGGAGTAGGAGAGACCCAGTACTTC.

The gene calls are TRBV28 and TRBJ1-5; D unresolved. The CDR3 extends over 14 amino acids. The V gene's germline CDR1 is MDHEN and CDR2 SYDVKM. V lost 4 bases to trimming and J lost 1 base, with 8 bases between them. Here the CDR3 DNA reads TGTGCCAGCAGTTCCCCGACAAGCAATCAGCCCCAGCATTTT. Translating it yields CASSSPTSNQPQHF.

The CDR3, as DNA: TGTGCCAGTAGTATGCTCTCAGCGGGGCAAGAGACCCAGTACTTC. Its protein product is CASSMLSAGQETQYF. The rearrangement links TRBV19 to TRBJ2-5, with TRBD2 matching 7 bases. Germline CDR1 LNHDA, CDR2 SQIVND (reference sequence). CDR3 length equals 15 residues. V trimming: 3 bases; J trimming: 2 bases; junction bases outside the gene matches: 6.